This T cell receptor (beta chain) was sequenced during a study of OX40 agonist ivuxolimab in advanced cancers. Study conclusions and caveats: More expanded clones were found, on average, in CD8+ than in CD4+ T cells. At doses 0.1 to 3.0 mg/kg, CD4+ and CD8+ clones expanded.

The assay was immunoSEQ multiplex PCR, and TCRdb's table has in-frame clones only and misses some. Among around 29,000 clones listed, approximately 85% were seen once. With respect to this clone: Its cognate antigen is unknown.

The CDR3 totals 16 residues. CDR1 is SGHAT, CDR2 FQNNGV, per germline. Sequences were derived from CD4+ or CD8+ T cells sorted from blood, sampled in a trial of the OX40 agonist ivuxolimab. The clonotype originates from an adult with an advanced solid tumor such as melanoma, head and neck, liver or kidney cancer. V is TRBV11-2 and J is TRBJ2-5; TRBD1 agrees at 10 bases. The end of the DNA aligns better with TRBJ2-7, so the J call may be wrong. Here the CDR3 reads CASSLVTGTGAYEQYF. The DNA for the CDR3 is TGTGCCAGCAGCTTAGTAACCGGGACAGGGGCCTACGAGCAGTACTTC.